This T cell receptor beta chain appears in the sequencing data of a study of a mutant IDH1 vaccine in newly diagnosed glioma. As for the study in general: The patients were given eight vaccinations, one each in weeks 1, 3, 5, 7, 11, 15, 19 and 23. Once 4-6 weeks had passed after radiotherapy alone, vaccination started, or it started with temozolomide cycles. A roughly 62% male, approximately 38% female split and a mean age of around 37 years characterized treated patients.

As to time point: week 23, last vaccination. Doses of 300 ug of mutant IDH1 20-mer peptide were given with topical imiquimod. Sequencing was performed with immunoSEQ multiplex PCR; in TCRdb, only in-frame clones are kept and a portion is missing. The profile covers about 43,000 clones, with about 88% appearing a single time and approximately 2.5% taken by the ten largest. Study findings and constraints: It was over 85% of patients that developed vaccine-induced immune responses.

CDR1 and CDR2 from the germline V gene are ENHRY and SYGVKD. This CDR3 spans 16 amino acids. Trimming cost V 0 bases and J 11 bases, with 22 bases left between them. Concerning this clone: As yet, its antigen is unknown.

J is TRBJ1-2 and V is TRBV10-3; possibly TRBD1 for D (5 bases). This receptor was obtained from a woman aged 18-35 years with glioma. Some clones in this sample may be carry-over from other donors' samples. Sample: PBMCs, taken from a glioma patient whose treatment included an IDH1 peptide vaccine. The CDR3 DNA reads as TGTGCCATCAGTGAGTCTTCAGTGGTGGGACCTGAAGGGTACACCTTC. Translation: CAISESSVVGPEGYTF.